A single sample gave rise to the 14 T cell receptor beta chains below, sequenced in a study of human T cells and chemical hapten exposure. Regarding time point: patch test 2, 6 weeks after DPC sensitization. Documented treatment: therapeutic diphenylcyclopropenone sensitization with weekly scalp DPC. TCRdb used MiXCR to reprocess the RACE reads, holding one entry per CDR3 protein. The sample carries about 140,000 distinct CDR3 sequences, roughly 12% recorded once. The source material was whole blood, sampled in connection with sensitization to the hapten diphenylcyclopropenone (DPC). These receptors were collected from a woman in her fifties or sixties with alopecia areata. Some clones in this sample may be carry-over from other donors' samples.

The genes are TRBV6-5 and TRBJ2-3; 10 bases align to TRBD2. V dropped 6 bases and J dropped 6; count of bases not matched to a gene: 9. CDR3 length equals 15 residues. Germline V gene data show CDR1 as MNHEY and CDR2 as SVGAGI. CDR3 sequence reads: CASRNLAGVMDTQYF. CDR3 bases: TGTGCCAGCAGGAACCTAGCGGGGGTTATGGATACGCAGTATTTT.

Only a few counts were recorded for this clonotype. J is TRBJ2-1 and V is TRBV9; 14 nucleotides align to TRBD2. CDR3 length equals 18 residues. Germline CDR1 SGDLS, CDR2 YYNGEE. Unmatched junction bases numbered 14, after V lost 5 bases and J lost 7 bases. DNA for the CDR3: TGTGCCAGCAGTCCCCGACTAGCGGGAGGGCCCTCCGGGAATGAGCAGTTCTTC. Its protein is CASSPRLAGGPSGNEQFF.

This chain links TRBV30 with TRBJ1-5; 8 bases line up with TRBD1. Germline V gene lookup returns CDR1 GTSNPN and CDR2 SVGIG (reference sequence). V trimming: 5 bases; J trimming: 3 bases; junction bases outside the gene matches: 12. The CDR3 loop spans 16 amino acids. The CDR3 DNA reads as TGTGCCTGGGCTTCCTCGACAGGGGCTCTCAATCAGCCCCAGCATTTT. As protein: CAWASSTGALNQPQHF. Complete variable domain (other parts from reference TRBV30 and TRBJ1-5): SQTIHQWPATLVQPVGSPLSLECTVEGTSNPNLYWYRQAAGRGLQLLFYSVGIGQISSEVPQNLSASRPQDRQFILSSKKLLLSDSGFYLCAWASSTGALNQPQHFGDGTRLSIL.

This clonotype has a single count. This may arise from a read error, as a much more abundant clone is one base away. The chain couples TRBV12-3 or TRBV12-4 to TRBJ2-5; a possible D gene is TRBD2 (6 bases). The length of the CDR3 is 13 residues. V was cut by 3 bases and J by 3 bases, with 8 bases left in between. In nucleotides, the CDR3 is TGTGCCAGCAGTTTCGGCGGGAAAGAGACCCAGTACTTC. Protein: CASSFGGKETQYF.

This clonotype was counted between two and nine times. The CDR3 loop is CASSLKQAPIYGYTF. CDR3 coding DNA: TGTGCCAGCAGTTTAAAGCAGGCCCCTATCTATGGCTACACCTTC. V is TRBV12-3 or TRBV12-4 and J is TRBJ1-2; no reliable D call. V dropped 2 bases and J dropped 4 bases, with 14 bases sitting between them. The CDR3 totals 15 residues.

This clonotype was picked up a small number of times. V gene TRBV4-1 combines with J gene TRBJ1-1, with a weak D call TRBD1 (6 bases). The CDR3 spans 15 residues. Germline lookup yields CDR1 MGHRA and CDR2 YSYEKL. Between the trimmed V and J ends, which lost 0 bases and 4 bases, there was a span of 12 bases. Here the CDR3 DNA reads TGCGCCAGCAGCCAAGATCCCGGGACAATCACTGAAGCTTTCTTT. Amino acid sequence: CASSQDPGTITEAFF.

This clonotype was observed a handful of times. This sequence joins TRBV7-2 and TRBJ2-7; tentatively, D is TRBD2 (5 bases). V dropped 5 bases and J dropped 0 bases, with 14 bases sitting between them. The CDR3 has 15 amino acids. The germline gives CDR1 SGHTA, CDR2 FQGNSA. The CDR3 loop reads CASSRSGMSSYEQYF. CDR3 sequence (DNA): TGTGCCAGCAGCCGGAGCGGTATGAGCTCCTACGAGCAGTACTTC.

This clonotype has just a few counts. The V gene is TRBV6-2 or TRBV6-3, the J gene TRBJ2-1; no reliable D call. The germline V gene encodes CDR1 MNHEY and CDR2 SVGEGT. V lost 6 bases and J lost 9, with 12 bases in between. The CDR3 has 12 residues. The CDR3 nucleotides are TGTGCCAGCAGCCCCACCGGCAGTGAGCAGTTCTTC. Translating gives CASSPTGSEQFF.

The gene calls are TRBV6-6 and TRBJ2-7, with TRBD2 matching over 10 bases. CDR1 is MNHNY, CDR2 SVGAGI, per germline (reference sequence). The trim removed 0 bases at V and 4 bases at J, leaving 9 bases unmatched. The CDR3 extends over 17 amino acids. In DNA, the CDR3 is TGTGCCAGCAGTTACTCGTCCCTAGCGGGAGCTATGTACGAGCAGTACTTC. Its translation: CASSYSSLAGAMYEQYF.

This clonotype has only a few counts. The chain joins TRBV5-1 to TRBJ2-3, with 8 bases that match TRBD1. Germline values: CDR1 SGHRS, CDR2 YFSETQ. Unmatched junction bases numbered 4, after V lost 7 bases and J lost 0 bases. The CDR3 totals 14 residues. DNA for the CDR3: TGCGCCAGCCGACAGGGGTCTAGCACAGATACGCAGTATTTT. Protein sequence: CASRQGSSTDTQYF.

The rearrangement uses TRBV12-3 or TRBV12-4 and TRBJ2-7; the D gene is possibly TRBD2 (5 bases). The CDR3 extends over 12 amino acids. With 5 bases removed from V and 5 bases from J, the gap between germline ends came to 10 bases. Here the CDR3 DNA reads TGTGCCAGCAGTGGAAAGGGAGACGAGCAGTACTTC. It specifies CASSGKGDEQYF.

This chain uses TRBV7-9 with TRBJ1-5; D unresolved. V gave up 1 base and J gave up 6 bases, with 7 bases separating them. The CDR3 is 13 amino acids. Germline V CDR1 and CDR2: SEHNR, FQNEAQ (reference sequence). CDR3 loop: CASSLEGTQPQHF. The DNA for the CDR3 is TGTGCCAGCAGCTTAGAGGGTACTCAGCCCCAGCATTTT.

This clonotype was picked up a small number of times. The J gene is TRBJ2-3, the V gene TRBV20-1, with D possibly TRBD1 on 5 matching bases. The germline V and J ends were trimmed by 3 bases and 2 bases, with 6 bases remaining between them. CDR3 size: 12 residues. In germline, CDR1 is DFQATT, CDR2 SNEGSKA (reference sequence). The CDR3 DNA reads TGCAGTGCTAGGGACACCACAGATACGCAGTATTTT. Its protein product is CSARDTTDTQYF.

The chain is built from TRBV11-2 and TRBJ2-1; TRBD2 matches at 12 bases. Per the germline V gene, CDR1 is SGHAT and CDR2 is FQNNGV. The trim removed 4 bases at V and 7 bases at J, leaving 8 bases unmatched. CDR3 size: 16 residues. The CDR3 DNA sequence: TGTGCCAGCAGCTCGACTAGCGGGGGCTTTGGGAATGAGCAGTTCTTC. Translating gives CASSSTSGGFGNEQFF.